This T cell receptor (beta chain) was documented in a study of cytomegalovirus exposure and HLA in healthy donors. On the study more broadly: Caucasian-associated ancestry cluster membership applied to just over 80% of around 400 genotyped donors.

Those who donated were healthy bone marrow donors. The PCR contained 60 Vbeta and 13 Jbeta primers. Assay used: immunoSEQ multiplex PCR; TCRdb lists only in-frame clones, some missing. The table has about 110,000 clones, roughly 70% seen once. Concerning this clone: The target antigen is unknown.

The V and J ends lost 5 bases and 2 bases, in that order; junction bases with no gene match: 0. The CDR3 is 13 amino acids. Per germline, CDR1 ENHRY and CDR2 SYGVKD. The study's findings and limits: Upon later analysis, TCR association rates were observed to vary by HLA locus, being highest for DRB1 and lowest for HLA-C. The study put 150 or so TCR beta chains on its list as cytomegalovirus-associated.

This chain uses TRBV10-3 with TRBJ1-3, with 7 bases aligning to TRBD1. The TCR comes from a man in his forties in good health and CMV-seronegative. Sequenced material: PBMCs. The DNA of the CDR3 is TGTGCCATCAGTACAGGGGCTGGAAACACCATATATTTT. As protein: CAISTGAGNTIYF.